The 10 T cell receptor beta chains reported below all come from one sample, sequenced in a study of cytomegalovirus exposure and HLA in healthy donors. The PCR made use of 60 Vbeta and 13 Jbeta primers. Measured with immunoSEQ multiplex PCR; TCRdb has only the in-frame clones, and not every one. Of 35,000 to 45,000 clones in the sample, around 49% are singletons; the top ten hold around 6.2%. The sample taken for sequencing was PBMCs. The receptors shown here come from a woman aged 40 to 55 in good health and CMV-seropositive.

The chain combines TRBV5-6 with TRBJ1-2; TRBD1 is a possible D gene (5 bases). This CDR3 is 13 amino acids long. Trimming stripped 4 bases from V and 1 base from J, with 8 bases between. Germline assignment: CDR1 SGHDT and CDR2 YYEEEE. The CDR3 region is CASSLTDNYGYTF. CDR3 in DNA: TGTGCCAGCAGCCTGACAGATAACTATGGCTACACCTTC.

This clone was detected only a few times. The chain combines TRBV4-1 with TRBJ1-5; the D gene is possibly TRBD1 (6 bases). CDR1 and CDR2 (germline): MGHRA, YSYEKL. V was shortened by 0 bases and J by 2 bases, with 11 bases between the two germline ends. There are 16 residues in the CDR3. CDR3 bases: TGCGCCAGCAGCCAAGATTGGGGGCGCGGCAATCAGCCCCAGCATTTT. Residues: CASSQDWGRGNQPQHF.

The rearrangement links TRBV6-6 to TRBJ1-2, with unresolved D. CDR1 MNHNY and CDR2 SVGAGI come from the germline V gene (reference sequence). Trimming pared 6 bases from V and 4 bases from J, leaving 12 bases between. The CDR3 extends over 13 amino acids. The CDR3 DNA is TGTGCCAGCAGCCTATCCACAGCCTATGGCTACACCTTC. It encodes CASSLSTAYGYTF.

This clone occurred a few times. The chain has TRBV2 and TRBJ1-6, with 9 bases matching TRBD1. V lost 6 bases, J lost 5 bases, and 5 bases stayed unmatched. This CDR3 is 15 amino acids long. CDR1 and CDR2 from the germline V gene are SNHLY and FYNNEI. This CDR3 is CASSKQGADNSPLHF. CDR3 coding DNA: TGTGCCAGCAGCAAACAGGGGGCTGATAATTCACCCCTCCACTTT.

This clone was counted a few times. The V call is TRBV6-4, the J call TRBJ2-1, with D hard to call. Between the trimmed V and J ends, which lost 0 bases and 3 bases, there was a span of 9 bases. The CDR3 consists of 15 residues. Germline CDR1 and CDR2: MRHNA and SNTAGT. The CDR3 is CASSDSIGDYNEQFF. CDR3 sequence (DNA): TGTGCCAGCAGTGACTCGATCGGAGACTACAATGAGCAGTTCTTC.

With respect to this clone: The junction shows a germline mismatch at one end, possibly a read error. The rearrangement uses TRBV5-1 and TRBJ2-3; weak D call: TRBD1 (5 bases). CDR1 SGHRS and CDR2 YFSETQ come from the germline V gene. The CDR3 consists of 14 residues. The CDR3 region has the DNA TGCGCCAGCACCTGGGCAAGGGGCACGGATACGCAGTATTTT. Translation: CASTWARGTDTQYF.

This clone has more than one count but fewer than ten. The V and J genes are TRBV6-1 and TRBJ1-6, with unresolved D. CDR3 length equals 15 residues. Germline assignment: CDR1 MNHNS and CDR2 SASEGT. V lost 2 bases to trimming and J lost 7 bases, with 12 bases between them. CDR3: CASSEFRTENSPLHF. DNA for the CDR3: TGTGCCAGCAGTGAATTCCGAACAGAAAATTCACCCCTCCACTTT.

By frequency in the sample, this clone is medium-sized. V and J are TRBV7-6 and TRBJ1-5; no firm D call. Trimming removed 1 base at V and 7 bases at J, with 5 bases between. Germline CDR1 and CDR2: SGHVS and FNYEAQ. This CDR3 comprises 12 residues. CDR3 in DNA: TGTGCCAGCAGCTTAGGCGGACAGCCCCAGCATTTT. Protein: CASSLGGQPQHF.

The CDR3 bases are TGTGCCAGTACCGATAAGGGGGCGTTTAGCAATCAGCCCCAGCATTTT. Protein product: CASTDKGAFSNQPQHF. The chain combines TRBV19 with TRBJ1-5, with 7 bases identical to TRBD1. Trimming cost V 7 bases and J 0 bases; bases outside gene matches: 9. The length of the CDR3 is 16 residues. Germline CDR1 is LNHDA and CDR2 is SQIVND (reference sequence).

This chain joins TRBV29-1 and TRBJ1-5; D possibly corresponds to TRBD1 (5 bases). This CDR3 is 15 amino acids long. The germline V gene encodes CDR1 SQVTM and CDR2 ANQGSEA. Trimming shortened V by 1 base and J by 4 bases, and 14 bases separated the two germline ends. The CDR3, as DNA: TGCAGCGTTGAAGTGGCAGGGCGAGAAAATCAGCCCCAGCATTTT. This sequence encodes CSVEVAGRENQPQHF.